This record covers a single T cell receptor (beta chain). Its antigen is undetermined. The libraries of TRB cDNA were prepared using 5' RACE with UMI labels. TCRdb derives one entry per CDR3 protein from the 5' RACE reads, leaving out DNA. Across approximately 100,000 distinct CDR3 sequences, the top ten clones capture less than 0.4% of the sample. The CDR3 is made up of 15 amino acids. Germline V CDR1 and CDR2: SGHAT, FQNNGV. The data belong to a study of CXCR3-negative and CXCR3-positive naive CD8 T cells. General study findings and limits: The TRB CDR3s that CXCR3-positive naive cells carried were more hydrophobic than those of CXCR3-negative naive cells. TRBV-TRBJ usage matched between naive CXCR3-negative and CXCR3-positive cells but not between memory cells.

This chain connects TRBV11-2 to TRBJ2-1; TCRdb lists TRBD2, though no DNA is available to test this call. The origin of this receptor is a human donor in good health. Some clones in this sample may be carry-over from other donors' samples. Sequencing used naive CXCR3+ CD8+ T cells from blood. Subset: CD45RO-CCR7+CD27+CD95- naive CD8+ T cells expressing CXCR3 (TNR3+). The CDR3 spells CASSSIAGVGDEQFF.